The text below deals with one T cell receptor (beta chain). Its target is unknown. Germline V gives CDR1 SQVTM, CDR2 ANQGSEA. Trimming removed 2 bases at V and 1 base at J, with 9 bases between. CDR3 length: 13 amino acids. The sample is drawn from a study of cytomegalovirus exposure and HLA in healthy donors. Both 60 Vbeta primers and 13 Jbeta primers went into the PCR. Method: immunoSEQ multiplex PCR; TCRdb's copy keeps in-frame clones and lacks some. The sample has fewer than 200,000 clones; 70% to 85% are singletons. The study's findings and limits: An analysis that was carried out later associated approximately 17,000 TCR beta sequences with HLA alleles at 0.05 false discovery rate.

Sequencing was done on a sample of PBMCs. The V and J genes are TRBV29-1 and TRBJ2-7; tentatively, D is TRBD2 (6 bases). The receptor comes from a man aged 35-49 years in good health and CMV-seronegative. CDR3 amino acids: CSVETGVSYEQYF. The CDR3 DNA reads TGCAGCGTTGAAACGGGGGTGTCCTACGAGCAGTACTTC.